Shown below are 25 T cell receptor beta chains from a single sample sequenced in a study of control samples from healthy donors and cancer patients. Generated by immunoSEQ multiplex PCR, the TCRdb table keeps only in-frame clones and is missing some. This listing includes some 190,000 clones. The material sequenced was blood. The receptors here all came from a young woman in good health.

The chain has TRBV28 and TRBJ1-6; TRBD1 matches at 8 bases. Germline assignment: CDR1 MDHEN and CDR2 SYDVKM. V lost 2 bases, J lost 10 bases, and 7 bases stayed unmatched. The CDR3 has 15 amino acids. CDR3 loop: CASSLVDRVLSPLHF. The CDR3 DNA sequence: TGTGCCAGCAGTTTAGTGGACAGGGTATTATCACCCCTCCACTTT.

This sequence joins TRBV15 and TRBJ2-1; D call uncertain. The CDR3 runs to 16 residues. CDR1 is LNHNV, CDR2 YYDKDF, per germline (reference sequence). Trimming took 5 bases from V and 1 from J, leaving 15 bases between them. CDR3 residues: CATSWGWEWSYNEQFF. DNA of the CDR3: TGTGCCACCAGCTGGGGTTGGGAATGGTCCTACAATGAGCAGTTCTTC.

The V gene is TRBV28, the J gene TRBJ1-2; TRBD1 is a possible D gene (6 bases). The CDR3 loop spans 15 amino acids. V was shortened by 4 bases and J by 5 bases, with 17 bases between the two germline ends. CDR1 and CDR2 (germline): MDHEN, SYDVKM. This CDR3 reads CASSSPGVKGYGYTF. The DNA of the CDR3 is TGTGCCAGCAGTTCCCCAGGGGTAAAAGGGTATGGCTACACCTTC.

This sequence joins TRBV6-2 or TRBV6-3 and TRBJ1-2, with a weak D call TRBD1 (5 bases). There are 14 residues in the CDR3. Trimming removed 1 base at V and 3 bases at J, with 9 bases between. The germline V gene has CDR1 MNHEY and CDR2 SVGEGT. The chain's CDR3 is CASSYFGTDYGYTF. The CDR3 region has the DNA TGTGCCAGCAGTTACTTTGGGACGGACTATGGCTACACCTTC.

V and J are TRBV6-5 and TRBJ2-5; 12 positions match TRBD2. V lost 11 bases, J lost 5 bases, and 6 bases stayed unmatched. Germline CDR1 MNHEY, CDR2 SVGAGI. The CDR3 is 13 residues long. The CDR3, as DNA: TGTGCCGTACTAGCGGGGGGTGCGGAGACCCAGTACTTC. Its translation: CAVLAGGAETQYF.

The CDR3 loop reads CASRERLSGNTIYF. DNA of the CDR3: TGCGCCAGCAGGGAGAGGCTCTCTGGAAACACCATATATTTT. The chain joins TRBV5-1 to TRBJ1-3; no definite D call. This CDR3 comprises 14 residues. Germline V gene lookup returns CDR1 SGHRS and CDR2 YFSETQ. V lost 5 bases and J lost 0, with 9 bases in between.

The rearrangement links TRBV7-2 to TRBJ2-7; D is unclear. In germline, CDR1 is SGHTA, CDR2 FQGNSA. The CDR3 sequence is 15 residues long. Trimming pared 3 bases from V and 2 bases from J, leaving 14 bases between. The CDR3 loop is CASSFTPIPAYEQYF. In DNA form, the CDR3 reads TGTGCCAGCAGCTTTACTCCCATTCCGGCCTACGAGCAGTACTTC.

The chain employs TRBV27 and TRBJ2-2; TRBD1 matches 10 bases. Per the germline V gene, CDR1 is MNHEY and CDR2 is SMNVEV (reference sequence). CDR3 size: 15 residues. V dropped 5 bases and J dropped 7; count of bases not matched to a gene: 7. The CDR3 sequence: CASSPRQGASGELFF. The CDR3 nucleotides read TGTGCCAGCAGTCCCCGACAGGGGGCAAGCGGGGAGCTGTTTTTT.

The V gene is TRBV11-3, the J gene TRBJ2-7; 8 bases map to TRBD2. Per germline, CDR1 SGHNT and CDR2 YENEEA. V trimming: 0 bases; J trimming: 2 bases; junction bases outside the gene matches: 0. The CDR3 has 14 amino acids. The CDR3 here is CASSLDSGAYEQYF. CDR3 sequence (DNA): TGTGCCAGCAGCTTAGATAGCGGGGCCTACGAGCAGTACTTC.

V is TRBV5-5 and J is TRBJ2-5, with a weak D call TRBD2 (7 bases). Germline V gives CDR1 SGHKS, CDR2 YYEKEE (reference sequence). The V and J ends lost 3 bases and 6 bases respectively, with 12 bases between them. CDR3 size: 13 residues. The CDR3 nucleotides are TGTGCCAGCAGCTGGGGAGGGGGGCAGACCCAGTACTTC. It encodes CASSWGGGQTQYF.

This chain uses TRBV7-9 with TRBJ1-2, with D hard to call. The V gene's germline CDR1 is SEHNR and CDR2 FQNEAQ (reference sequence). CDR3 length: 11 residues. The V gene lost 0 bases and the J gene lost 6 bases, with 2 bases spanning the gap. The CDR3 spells CASSLAHGYTF. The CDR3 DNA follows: TGTGCCAGCAGCTTAGCTCATGGCTACACCTTC.

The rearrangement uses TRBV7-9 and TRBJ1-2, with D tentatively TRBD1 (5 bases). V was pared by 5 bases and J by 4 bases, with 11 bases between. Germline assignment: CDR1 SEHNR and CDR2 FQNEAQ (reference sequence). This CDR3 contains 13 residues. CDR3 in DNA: TGTGCCAGCAGCCCGGGACTAGTCTATGGCTACACCTTC. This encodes CASSPGLVYGYTF.

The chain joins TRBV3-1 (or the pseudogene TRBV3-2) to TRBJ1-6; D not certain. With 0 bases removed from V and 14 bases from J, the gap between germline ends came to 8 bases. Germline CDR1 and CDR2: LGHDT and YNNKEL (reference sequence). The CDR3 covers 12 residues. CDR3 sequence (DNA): TGTGCCAGCAGCCAAGAGGGAAGGGCCCTCCACTTT. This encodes CASSQEGRALHF.

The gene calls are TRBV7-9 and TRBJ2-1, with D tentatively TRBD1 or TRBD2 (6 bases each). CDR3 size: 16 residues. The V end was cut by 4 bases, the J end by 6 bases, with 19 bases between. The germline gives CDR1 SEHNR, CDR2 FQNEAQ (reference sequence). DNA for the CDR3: TGTGCCAGCAGCTCCGGTTGGACGGGGGCGGGCAATGAGCAGTTCTTC. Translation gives CASSSGWTGAGNEQFF. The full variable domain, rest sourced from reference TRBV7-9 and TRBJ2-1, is DTGVSQNPRHKITKRGQNVTFRCDPISEHNRLYWYRQTLGQGPEFLTYFQNEAQLEKSRLLSDRFSAERPKGSFSTLEIQRTEQGDSAMYLCASSSGWTGAGNEQFFGPGTRLTVL.

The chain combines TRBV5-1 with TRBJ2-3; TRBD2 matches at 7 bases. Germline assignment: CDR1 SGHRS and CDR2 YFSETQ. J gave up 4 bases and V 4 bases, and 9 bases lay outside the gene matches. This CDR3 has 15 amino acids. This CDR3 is CASSADQSGADTQYF. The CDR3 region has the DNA TGCGCCAGCAGCGCGGACCAGAGCGGGGCAGATACGCAGTATTTT.

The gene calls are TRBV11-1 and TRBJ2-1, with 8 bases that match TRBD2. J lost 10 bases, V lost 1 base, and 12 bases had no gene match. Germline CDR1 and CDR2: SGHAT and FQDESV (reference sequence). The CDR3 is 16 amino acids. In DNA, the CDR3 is TGTGCCAGCAGCTTAGTTGCGGGGGGCTCCCGTGAAGAGCAGTTCTTC. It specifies CASSLVAGGSREEQFF. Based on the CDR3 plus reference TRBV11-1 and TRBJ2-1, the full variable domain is EAEVAQSPRYKITEKSQAVAFWCDPISGHATLYWYRQILGQGPELLVQFQDESVVDDSQLPKDRFSAERLKGVDSTLKIQPAELGDSAMYLCASSLVAGGSREEQFFGPGTRLTVL.

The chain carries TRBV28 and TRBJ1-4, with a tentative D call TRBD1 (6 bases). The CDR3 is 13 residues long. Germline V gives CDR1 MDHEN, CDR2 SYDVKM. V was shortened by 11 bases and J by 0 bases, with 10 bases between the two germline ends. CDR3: CASRGATNEKLFF. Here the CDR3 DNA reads TGTGCCTCGAGGGGGGCAACTAATGAAAAACTGTTTTTT.

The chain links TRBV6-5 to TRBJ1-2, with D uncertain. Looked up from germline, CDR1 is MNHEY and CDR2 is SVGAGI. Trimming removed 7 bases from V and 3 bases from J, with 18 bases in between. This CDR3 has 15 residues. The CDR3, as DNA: TGTGCCAGCAACCCTACTGGGGATAAATACTATGGCTACACCTTC. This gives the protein CASNPTGDKYYGYTF.

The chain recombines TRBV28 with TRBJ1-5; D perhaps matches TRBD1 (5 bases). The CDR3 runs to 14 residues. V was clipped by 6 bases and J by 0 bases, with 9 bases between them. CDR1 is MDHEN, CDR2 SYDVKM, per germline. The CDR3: CASRTGPSNQPQHF. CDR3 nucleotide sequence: TGTGCCAGCAGAACAGGCCCTAGCAATCAGCCCCAGCATTTT.

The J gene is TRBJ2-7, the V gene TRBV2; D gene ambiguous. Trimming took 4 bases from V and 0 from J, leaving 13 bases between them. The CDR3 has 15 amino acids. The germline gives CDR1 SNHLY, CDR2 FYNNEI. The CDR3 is CASSGHSVNSYEQYF. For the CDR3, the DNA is TGTGCCAGCAGTGGCCATAGTGTAAACTCCTACGAGCAGTACTTC.

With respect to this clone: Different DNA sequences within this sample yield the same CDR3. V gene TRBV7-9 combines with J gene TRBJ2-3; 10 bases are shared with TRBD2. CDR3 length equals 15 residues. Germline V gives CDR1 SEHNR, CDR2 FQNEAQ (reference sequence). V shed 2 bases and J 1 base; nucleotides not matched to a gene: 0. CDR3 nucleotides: TGTGCCAGCAGCTTACTAGCGGGGGGCACAGATACGCAGTATTTT. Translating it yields CASSLLAGGTDTQYF.

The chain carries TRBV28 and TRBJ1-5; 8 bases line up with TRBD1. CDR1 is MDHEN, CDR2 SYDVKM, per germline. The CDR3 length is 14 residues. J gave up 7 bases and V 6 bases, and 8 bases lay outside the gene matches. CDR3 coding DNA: TGTGCCAGCAGCCAGGACAGGGTTTACCAGCCCCAGCATTTT. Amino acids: CASSQDRVYQPQHF.

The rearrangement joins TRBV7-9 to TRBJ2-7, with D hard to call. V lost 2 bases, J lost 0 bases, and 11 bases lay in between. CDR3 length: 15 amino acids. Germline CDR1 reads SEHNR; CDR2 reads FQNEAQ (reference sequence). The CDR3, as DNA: TGTGCCAGCAGCTTACTGGGCCGCCCCTCCTACGAGCAGTACTTC. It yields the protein CASSLLGRPSYEQYF.

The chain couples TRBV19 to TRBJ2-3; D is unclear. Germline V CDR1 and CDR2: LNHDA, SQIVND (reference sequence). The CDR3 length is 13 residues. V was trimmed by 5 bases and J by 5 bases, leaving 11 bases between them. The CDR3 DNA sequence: TGTGCCAGTAGTCCAACCGCAGGAGATACGCAGTATTTT. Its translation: CASSPTAGDTQYF.

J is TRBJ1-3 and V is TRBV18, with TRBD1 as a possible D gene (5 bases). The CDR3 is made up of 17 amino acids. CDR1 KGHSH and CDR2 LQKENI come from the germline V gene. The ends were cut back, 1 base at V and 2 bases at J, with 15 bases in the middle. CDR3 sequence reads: CASSPLSRQGAGNTIYF. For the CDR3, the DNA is TGTGCCAGCTCACCACTGTCTCGGCAGGGCGCTGGAAACACCATATATTTT.